The 32 T cell receptor beta chains presented below share a single source sample, sequenced in a study of blood T cells in healthy people across ages (dated by TCRdb to the mid-2010s). Library creation used 5' RACE. Sequencer: Illumina HiSeq 2500. A second roughly 6 to 12 cycle PCR used a sample-barcoded 5' primer and a J-beta primer mix. TCRdb reworked the public reads: Q25 trimming with fastp, MiXCR clone assembly, productive beta chains retained. Under each unique CDR3 protein, matching rows form one entry showing the most common genes and DNA. A total of hundreds of thousands of distinct CDR3 sequences appear in this sample, roughly 44% of them only once. In total, the top ten clones hold under 20% of the sample. The specimen sequenced was blood. Receptor source: a man in his sixties in good health.

V usage is TRBV20-1 and J usage is TRBJ2-3; a weak D match, TRBD1 (6 bases). The V gene lost 6 bases and the J gene lost 4 bases, with 17 bases spanning the gap. Germline V CDR1 and CDR2: DFQATT, SNEGSKA (reference sequence). This CDR3 region has 14 residues. This chain's CDR3 is CSARKARGADTQYF. The CDR3 nucleotides are TGCAGTGCCCGGAAGGCCAGGGGCGCAGATACGCAGTATTTT.

The chain links TRBV2 to TRBJ2-2; 9 bases match TRBD1. CDR1 and CDR2 (germline): SNHLY, FYNNEI. The length of the CDR3 is 15 residues. The V segment lost 6 bases and the J segment 4 bases; nucleotides outside the gene matches: 6. The CDR3 here is CASSPDRGFTGELFF. CDR3 sequence (DNA): TGTGCCAGCAGCCCAGACAGGGGGTTCACCGGGGAGCTGTTTTTT.

V gene TRBV29-1 combines with J gene TRBJ1-1; D perhaps matches TRBD1 (5 bases). Germline CDR1 SQVTM, CDR2 ANQGSEA. Trimming left V 4 bases short and J 5 bases short, with 14 bases between. This CDR3 region has 13 residues. CDR3: CSVAGRATTEAFF. Here the CDR3 DNA reads TGCAGCGTTGCAGGCAGGGCAACTACTGAAGCTTTCTTT.

The rearrangement joins TRBV5-4 to TRBJ1-2, with TRBD1 identical over 7 bases. This CDR3 has 14 amino acids. The junction had 6 bases not matched to a gene; V was cut back by 0 bases and J by 7 bases. From germline, CDR1 is SGHNT and CDR2 YYREEE (reference sequence). The CDR3 sequence: CASSLVQGISGYTF. In DNA, the CDR3 is TGTGCCAGCAGCTTGGTACAGGGGATTTCTGGCTACACCTTC.

This clonotype has more than one count but fewer than ten. This chain links TRBV20-1 with TRBJ2-7, with D maybe TRBD2 (5 bases). The CDR3 is 12 residues long. The germline V gene encodes CDR1 DFQATT and CDR2 SNEGSKA (reference sequence). V shed 5 bases and J shed 3 bases, with 11 bases lying between them. DNA of the CDR3: TGCAGTGCTGTACGGACTGGCTACGAGCAGTACTTC. As protein: CSAVRTGYEQYF.

The chain is built from TRBV20-1 and TRBJ2-7; 11 bases line up with TRBD1. Germline V gene lookup returns CDR1 DFQATT and CDR2 SNEGSKA (reference sequence). The J segment lost 4 bases and the V segment lost 2 bases, leaving 4 bases of the junction unmatched. This CDR3 has 14 amino acids. The CDR3 loop is CSARWGQGVYEQYF. The CDR3 DNA reads as TGCAGTGCTAGATGGGGACAGGGGGTGTACGAGCAGTACTTC.

This clonotype was counted only a few times. Written as DNA, the CDR3 is TGTGCCAGCAGTAGCGGGTCCATCTACGAGCAGTACTTC. It yields the protein CASSSGSIYEQYF. The chain links TRBV28 to TRBJ2-7; a possible D gene is TRBD2 (6 bases). V was clipped by 5 bases and J by 3 bases, with 11 bases between them. Per germline, CDR1 MDHEN and CDR2 SYDVKM. The CDR3 length is 13 residues.

This clonotype came up many times. V and J are TRBV6-5 and TRBJ2-1, with D tentatively TRBD1 (7 bases). V shed 8 bases and J shed 4 bases, with 15 bases lying between them. Germline CDR1 is MNHEY and CDR2 is SVGAGI. This CDR3 is built from 14 residues. The CDR3 region has the DNA TGTGCCAGCTCCCAGGGGGACTCATACAATGAGCAGTTCTTC. This translates into CASSQGDSYNEQFF.

This clonotype was counted a single time. At one end, the junction sequence differs from germline, possibly due to a read error. The chain links TRBV20-1 to TRBJ2-7; TRBD2 matches 9 bases. This CDR3 is built from 15 residues. CDR1 is DFQATT and CDR2 is SNEGSKA in the germline V gene (reference sequence). CDR3 nucleotides: TGCAGTGCGAGAGCCCCTAGCGGGGAGAACTACGAGCAGTACTTC. It is translated as CSARAPSGENYEQYF.

The chain links TRBV5-1 to TRBJ2-3, with D possibly matching TRBD2 (5 bases). Germline assignment: CDR1 SGHRS and CDR2 YFSETQ. The CDR3 consists of 15 residues. Trimming took 0 bases from V and 3 from J, leaving 11 bases between them. In DNA form, the CDR3 reads TGCGCCAGCAGCTTGGGAGGGATTAATACAGATACGCAGTATTTT. The encoded protein is CASSLGGINTDTQYF. The whole variable domain, filled in from reference TRBV5-1 and TRBJ2-3, reads KAGVTQTPRYLIKTRGQQVTLSCSPISGHRSVSWYQQTPGQGLQFLFEYFSETQRNKGNFPGRFSGRQFSNSRSEMNVSTLELGDSALYLCASSLGGINTDTQYFGPGTRLTVL.

This clonotype was picked up a small number of times. The V and J genes are TRBV11-2 and TRBJ2-7; D call uncertain. The CDR3 is 14 amino acids. Per germline, CDR1 SGHAT and CDR2 FQNNGV. The V gene lost 0 bases and the J gene lost 1 base, with 7 bases spanning the gap. The CDR3 DNA reads TGTGCCAGCAGCTTAGAGTCACAGTCCTACGAGCAGTACTTC. Encoded protein: CASSLESQSYEQYF. The full variable domain, completed using reference TRBV11-2 and TRBJ2-7, is EAGVAQSPRYKIIEKRQSVAFWCNPISGHATLYWYQQILGQGPKLLIQFQNNGVVDDSQLPKDRFSAERLKGVDSTLKIQPAKLEDSAVYLCASSLESQSYEQYFGPGTRLTVT.

This sequence joins TRBV5-6 and TRBJ2-1, with TRBD1 matching over 9 bases. This CDR3 has 16 residues. Per the germline V gene, CDR1 is SGHDT and CDR2 is YYEEEE. Trimming at V came to 5 bases and at J to 4 bases, leaving 10 bases not matched to a gene. CDR3 protein: CASRGRTGVEYNEQFF. The CDR3 coding sequence is TGTGCCAGCAGAGGACGGACAGGGGTCGAGTACAATGAGCAGTTCTTC.

On this clonotype itself: This may stem from a read error, because a much larger clone lies one nucleotide away. The rearrangement links TRBV4-3 to TRBJ2-3, with D tentatively TRBD2 (5 bases). Germline V CDR1 and CDR2: LGHNA, YSLEER. Between the trimmed V and J ends, which lost 0 bases and 2 bases, there was a span of 12 bases. The CDR3 extends over 16 amino acids. CDR3 residues: CASSQDWRTLTDTQYF. The CDR3 DNA sequence: TGCGCCAGCAGCCAAGATTGGAGGACGCTCACAGATACGCAGTATTTT.

This CDR3 reads CASSRERGLGPNEQYF. As DNA, the CDR3 is TGCGCCAGCAGCCGAGAACGGGGGCTGGGGCCCAACGAGCAGTACTTC. This chain links TRBV4-3 with TRBJ2-7, with D perhaps assigned TRBD1 or TRBD2 (6 bases each). Between the trimmed V and J ends, which lost 4 bases and 5 bases, there was a span of 21 bases. Germline assignment: CDR1 LGHNA and CDR2 YSLEER. The length of the CDR3 is 16 residues.

This clonotype was seen a few times. V usage is TRBV5-1 and J usage is TRBJ2-4, with a tentative D call TRBD2 (6 bases). V lost 1 base to trimming and J lost 2 bases, with 19 bases between them. CDR1 SGHRS and CDR2 YFSETQ come from the germline V gene. The CDR3 loop spans 18 amino acids. The chain's CDR3 is CASSLSTAPGETKNIQYF. CDR3 in DNA: TGCGCCAGCAGCTTGTCGACAGCGCCGGGAGAAACCAAAAACATTCAGTACTTC.

The V call is TRBV5-4, the J call TRBJ2-5; TRBD2 matches 10 bases. V lost 6 bases, J lost 5 bases, and 7 bases stayed unmatched. This CDR3 contains 14 residues. Germline-derived CDR1 and CDR2 are SGHNT and YYREEE (reference sequence). In DNA form, the CDR3 reads TGTGCCAGCAACCACAGCGGGGGGGTGGAGACCCAGTACTTC. Amino acid sequence: CASNHSGGVETQYF.

The chain couples TRBV29-1 to TRBJ2-1; the match to TRBD2 covers 11 bases. After removal of 4 bases from V and 9 bases from J, the junction contained 11 bases not matched to a gene. The CDR3 spans 15 residues. Per germline, CDR1 SQVTM and CDR2 ANQGSEA. The CDR3: CSVVSTLAGAGEQFF. As DNA, the CDR3 is TGCAGCGTTGTTTCCACACTAGCGGGGGCGGGTGAGCAGTTCTTC.

V usage is TRBV12-3 or TRBV12-4 and J usage is TRBJ1-1; TRBD1 matches 9 bases. This CDR3 spans 18 amino acids. Trimming took 7 bases from V and 5 from J; bases not matched to a gene: 20. CDR3 region: CASKMSPGTGFGKTEAFF. The CDR3 DNA reads TGTGCCAGCAAAATGTCCCCTGGGACAGGGTTTGGGAAAACTGAAGCTTTCTTT.

This rearrangement joins TRBV6-2 or TRBV6-3 to TRBJ2-1; D possibly corresponds to TRBD2 (7 bases). V lost 9 bases and J 8 bases, leaving 14 bases between the germline ends. This CDR3 has 12 amino acids. Germline-derived CDR1 and CDR2 are MNHEY and SVGEGT. CDR3 sequence reads: CASRWGGHEQFF. DNA for the CDR3: TGTGCCAGTAGATGGGGGGGGCATGAGCAGTTCTTC.

This clonotype turned up a few times. The chain recombines TRBV7-2 with TRBJ2-1; 14 nucleotides align to TRBD2. Germline V gene sequence: CDR1 SGHTA, CDR2 FQGNSA. CDR3 length: 15 amino acids. Trimming at V came to 5 bases and at J to 10 bases, leaving 7 bases not matched to a gene. CDR3 protein: CASSGLAGGLKEQFF. The CDR3 DNA reads TGTGCCAGCAGCGGACTAGCGGGGGGCCTCAAGGAGCAGTTCTTC.

The rearrangement joins TRBV20-1 to TRBJ1-2; tentative D call: TRBD1 (6 bases). The length of the CDR3 is 11 residues. Germline CDR1 reads DFQATT; CDR2 reads SNEGSKA (reference sequence). The ends were cut back, 6 bases at V and 9 bases at J, with 14 bases in the middle. The CDR3 bases are TGCAGTGCCCCCATGAGGGGGAGCTACACCTTC. This codes for CSAPMRGSYTF.

The rearrangement joins TRBV20-1 to TRBJ1-5; D not resolved. There are 11 residues in the CDR3. Per the germline V gene, CDR1 is DFQATT and CDR2 is SNEGSKA (reference sequence). The germline V and J ends were trimmed by 6 bases and 5 bases, with 8 bases remaining between them. The CDR3 DNA reads as TGCAGTGCAGCGGACGATCAGCCCCAGCATTTT. This gives the protein CSAADDQPQHF.

This clonotype was counted only a few times. The chain recombines TRBV4-3 with TRBJ2-3, with D hard to call. CDR3 size: 15 residues. Between the trimmed V and J ends, which lost 0 bases and 0 bases, there was a span of 7 bases. Per the germline V gene, CDR1 is LGHNA and CDR2 is YSLEER. CDR3 in amino acids: CASSQEWGSTDTQYF. CDR3 bases: TGCGCCAGCAGCCAAGAGTGGGGTAGCACAGATACGCAGTATTTT.

Here the CDR3 reads CASSSHAGGAYEQFF. CDR3 DNA sequence: TGTGCCAGCAGTTCACACGCGGGCGGAGCCTACGAGCAGTTCTTC. The chain combines TRBV28 with TRBJ2-1; the D gene is possibly TRBD2 (5 bases). Trimming stripped 4 bases from V and 10 bases from J, with 20 bases between. Germline V gene sequence: CDR1 MDHEN, CDR2 SYDVKM. The CDR3 sequence is 15 residues long. Full variable domain (remainder filled in from reference TRBV28 and TRBJ2-1): DVKVTQSSRYLVKRTGEKVFLECVQDMDHENMFWYRQDPGLGLRLIYFSYDVKMKEKGDIPEGYSVSREKKERFSLILESASTNQTSMYLCASSSHAGGAYEQFFGPGTRLTVL.

This rearrangement joins TRBV21-1 to TRBJ2-7; the table gives TRBD2 as D, unverified against the DNA. TRBV21-1 is a known pseudogene. CDR3 length: 17 residues. In DNA form, the CDR3 reads TGTGCCAGCAGCAAAAGAGGACTAGCGGGGGGAAGAGACGAGCAGTACTTC. Translating gives CASSKRGLAGGRDEQYF.

This clonotype was found a few times. This chain links TRBV11-2 with TRBJ2-7; D possibly corresponds to TRBD1 (6 bases). V was pared by 9 bases and J by 6 bases, with 15 bases between. The germline V gene encodes CDR1 SGHAT and CDR2 FQNNGV. The CDR3 loop spans 12 amino acids. CDR3 bases: TGTGCCAGGAACAGGGTATGCCTCGAGCAGTACTTC. Protein sequence: CARNRVCLEQYF. Full variable domain (missing parts from reference TRBV11-2 and TRBJ2-7): EAGVAQSPRYKIIEKRQSVAFWCNPISGHATLYWYQQILGQGPKLLIQFQNNGVVDDSQLPKDRFSAERLKGVDSTLKIQPAKLEDSAVYLCARNRVCLEQYFGPGTRLTVT.

Turning to this clonotype: At one end the junction does not follow the germline gene, possibly because of a read error. CDR3 sequence reads: CTSSEGRLLFF. CDR3 sequence (DNA): TGTACCAGCAGCGAGGGCCGTCTTCTGTTCTTC. The J gene is TRBJ2-1, the V gene TRBV7-6; perhaps TRBD2 as D (5 bases). Germline V gene lookup returns CDR1 SGHVS and CDR2 FNYEAQ. The CDR3 consists of 11 residues.

This chain links TRBV6-2 or TRBV6-3 with TRBJ2-3; either TRBD1 or TRBD2 may supply D (5 bases each). This CDR3 has 14 amino acids. The V and J ends lost 8 bases and 2 bases respectively, with 14 bases between them. Germline V lookup: CDR1 MNHEY, CDR2 SVGEGT. This chain's CDR3 is CASGGPLATDTQYF. CDR3 DNA sequence: TGTGCCAGCGGGGGTCCGCTCGCCACAGATACGCAGTATTTT.

V is TRBV7-9 and J is TRBJ2-7; 8 bases align to TRBD1. Germline V gives CDR1 SEHNR, CDR2 FQNEAQ (reference sequence). CDR3 length equals 16 residues. Trimming at V came to 2 bases and at J to 4 bases, leaving 10 bases not matched to a gene. The CDR3 DNA sequence: TGTGCCAGCAGCTTAAAGACCGGGACAGGAGAATACGAGCAGTACTTC. Translating it yields CASSLKTGTGEYEQYF.

J is TRBJ2-7 and V is TRBV20-1; TRBD1 aligns across 8 bases. This CDR3 has 14 residues. The V and J ends lost 3 bases and 2 bases, in that order; junction bases with no gene match: 6. Germline V gene data show CDR1 as DFQATT and CDR2 as SNEGSKA (reference sequence). The CDR3 sequence is CSASGQGPPYEQYF. CDR3 bases: TGCAGTGCTAGCGGACAGGGACCCCCCTACGAGCAGTACTTC.

This clonotype is a singleton in its sample. V gene TRBV30 combines with J gene TRBJ2-3, with 8 bases that match TRBD1. Unmatched junction bases numbered 10, after V lost 5 bases and J lost 9 bases. Germline CDR1 is GTSNPN and CDR2 is SVGIG (reference sequence). The CDR3 spans 13 residues. CDR3 nucleotides: TGTGCCTGGGGAGGGACAGGACGATGGACGCAGTATTTT. Translated: CAWGGTGRWTQYF.

The rearrangement links TRBV12-3 or TRBV12-4 to TRBJ2-7; D possibly corresponds to TRBD1 (5 bases). This CDR3 has 13 residues. Trimming took 0 bases from V and 6 from J, leaving 9 bases between them. CDR3 sequence (DNA): TGTGCCAGCAGTTTAGCCAGGGTCCGCGAGCAGTACTTC. Protein product: CASSLARVREQYF.